Here is one T cell receptor beta chain with its context. The data belong to a study of blood T cell repertoires in COVID-19. Study-level information: Sites in the United States, Italy and Spain provided acute and convalescent COVID-19 samples. T cells, B-cell-depleted T cells, or PBMCs supplied cDNA or gDNA.

The authors' processing: It was from reference gene primer amplification that nucleated cell counts were estimated. The method was immunoSEQ multiplex PCR; TCRdb's version includes in-frame clones alone and lacks a portion of them. The DNA was the basis for D and trimming; V, J and clone size are from that table. The sample lists 150,000 to 200,000 clones, 82% seen once, with more than 4.5% in the top ten. This CDR3 contains 13 residues. Germline-derived CDR1 and CDR2 are SGHDN and FVKESK. The V end lost 4 bases, the J end lost 4 bases, and 10 bases lay between the germline ends. Sequencing input: PBMCs or T cells enriched from blood (not recorded which). This TCR was sampled from a woman between 55 and 75 years old with acute COVID-19. The rearrangement joins TRBV14 to TRBJ1-2; a possible D gene is TRBD1 (5 bases). CDR3 coding DNA: TGTGCCAGCAGCCCCGGGGGGAGCTATGGCTACACCTTC. Protein sequence: CASSPGGSYGYTF. The full variable domain, completed using reference TRBV14 and TRBJ1-2, is EAGVTQFPSHSVIEKGQTVTLRCDPISGHDNLYWYRRVMGKEIKFLLHFVKESKQDESGMPNNRFLAERTGGTYSTLKVQPAELEDSGVYFCASSPGGSYGYTFGSGTRLTVV.